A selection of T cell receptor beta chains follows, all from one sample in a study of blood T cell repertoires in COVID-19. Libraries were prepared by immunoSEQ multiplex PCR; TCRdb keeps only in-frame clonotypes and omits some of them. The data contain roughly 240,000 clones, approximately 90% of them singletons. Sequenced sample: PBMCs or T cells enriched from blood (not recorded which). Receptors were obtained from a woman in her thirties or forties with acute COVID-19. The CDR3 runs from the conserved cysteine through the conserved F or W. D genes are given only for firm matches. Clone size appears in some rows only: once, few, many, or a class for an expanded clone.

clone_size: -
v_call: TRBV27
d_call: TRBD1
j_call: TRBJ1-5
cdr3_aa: CASSLSLRTGNNQPQHF
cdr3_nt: TGTGCCAGCAGTTTATCGTTACGGACAGGGAACAATCAGCCCCAGCATTTT

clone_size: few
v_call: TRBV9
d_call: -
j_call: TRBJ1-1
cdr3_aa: CASSRGGVRTGTEAFF
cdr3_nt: TGTGCCAGCAGCAGAGGCGGGGTTAGGACGGGCACTGAAGCTTTCTTT

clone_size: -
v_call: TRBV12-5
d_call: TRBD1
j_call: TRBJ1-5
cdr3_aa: CASGLVLRGRMNQPQHF
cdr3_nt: TGTGCTAGTGGTTTGGTATTGAGGGGGCGCATGAATCAGCCCCAGCATTTT

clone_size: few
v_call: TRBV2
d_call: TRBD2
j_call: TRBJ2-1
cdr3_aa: CASRTSGREEQFF
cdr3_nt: TGTGCCAGTCGGACTAGCGGGAGAGAGGAGCAGTTCTTC

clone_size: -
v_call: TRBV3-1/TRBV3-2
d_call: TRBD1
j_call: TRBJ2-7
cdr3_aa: CASSQATGYEQYF
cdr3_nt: TGTGCCAGCAGCCAAGCGACAGGGTACGAGCAGTACTTC

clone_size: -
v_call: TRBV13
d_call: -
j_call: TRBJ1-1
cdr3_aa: CASSLSKNTEAFF
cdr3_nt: TGTGCCAGCAGCTTATCCAAGAACACTGAAGCTTTCTTT

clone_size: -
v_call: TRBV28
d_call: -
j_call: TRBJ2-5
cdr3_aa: CASSLGAGAETQYF
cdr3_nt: TGTGCCAGCAGTTTAGGTGCCGGTGCAGAGACCCAGTACTTC

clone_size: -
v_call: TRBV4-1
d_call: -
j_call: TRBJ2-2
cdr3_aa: CASSQVVAESPGELFF
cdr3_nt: TGCGCCAGCAGCCAAGTAGTAGCGGAAAGTCCCGGGGAGCTGTTTTTT

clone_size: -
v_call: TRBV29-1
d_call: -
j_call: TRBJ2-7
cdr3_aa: CSVYRDTPNEQYF
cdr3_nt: TGCAGCGTGTACCGGGACACCCCCAACGAGCAGTACTTC

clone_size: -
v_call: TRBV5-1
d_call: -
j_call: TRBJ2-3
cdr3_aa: CASSLDGVDTQYF
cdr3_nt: TGCGCCAGCAGCTTGGACGGGGTGGATACGCAGTATTTT

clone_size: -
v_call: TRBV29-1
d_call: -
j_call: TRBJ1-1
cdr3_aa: CSVQQGGARAFF
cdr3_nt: TGCAGCGTTCAGCAGGGTGGTGCTCGGGCTTTCTTT

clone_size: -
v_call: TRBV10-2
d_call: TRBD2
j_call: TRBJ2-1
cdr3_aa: CASSEFGLAGGPSYNEQFF
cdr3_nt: TGCGCCAGCAGTGAGTTCGGGCTAGCGGGGGGCCCCTCCTACAATGAGCAGTTCTTC

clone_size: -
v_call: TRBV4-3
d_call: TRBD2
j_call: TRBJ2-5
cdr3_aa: CASSQDRPASGSAETQYF
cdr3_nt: TGCGCCAGCAGCCAAGATAGGCCCGCTAGCGGGAGTGCGGAGACCCAGTACTTC

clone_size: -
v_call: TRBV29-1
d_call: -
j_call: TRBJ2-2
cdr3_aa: CSVATGLAFKTGELFF
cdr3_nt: TGCAGCGTTGCTACCGGCTTAGCATTTAAGACCGGGGAGCTGTTTTTT

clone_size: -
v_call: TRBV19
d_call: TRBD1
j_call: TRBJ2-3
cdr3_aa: CASSPRDRGWTDTQYF
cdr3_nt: TGTGCCAGTAGTCCCCGGGACAGGGGGTGGACAGATACGCAGTATTTT

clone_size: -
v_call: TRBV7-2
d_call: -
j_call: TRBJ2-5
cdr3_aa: CASSFARTQYF
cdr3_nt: TGTGCCAGCAGCTTTGCGCGGACCCAGTACTTC

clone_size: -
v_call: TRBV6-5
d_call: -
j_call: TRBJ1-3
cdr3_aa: CASSYSEVGNTIYF
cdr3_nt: TGTGCCAGCAGTTACTCGGAGGTTGGAAACACCATATATTTT

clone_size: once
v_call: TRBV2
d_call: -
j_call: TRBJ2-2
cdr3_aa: CASSEFGGAGELFF
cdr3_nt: TGTGCCAGCAGTGAATTCGGGGGAGCCGGGGAGCTGTTTTTT

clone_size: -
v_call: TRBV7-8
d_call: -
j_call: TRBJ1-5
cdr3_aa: CASAPRAGGAQQPQHF
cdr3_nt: TGTGCCAGCGCTCCCCGGGCTGGGGGGGCACAACAGCCCCAGCATTTT

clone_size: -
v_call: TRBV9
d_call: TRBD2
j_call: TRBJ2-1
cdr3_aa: CASSAYFGTSGVNEQFF
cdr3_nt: TGTGCCAGCAGCGCGTACTTTGGGACTAGCGGGGTCAATGAGCAGTTCTTC

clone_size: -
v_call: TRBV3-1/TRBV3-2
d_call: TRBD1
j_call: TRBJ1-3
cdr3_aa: CASSLDRAPNTIYF
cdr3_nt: TGTGCCAGCAGCCTAGACAGGGCGCCAAACACCATATATTTT

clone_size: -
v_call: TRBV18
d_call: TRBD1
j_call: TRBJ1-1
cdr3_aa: CASSPGTGTTEAFF
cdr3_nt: TGTGCCAGCTCACCAGGGACAGGGACCACTGAAGCTTTCTTT

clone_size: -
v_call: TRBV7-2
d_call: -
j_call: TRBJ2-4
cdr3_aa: CASSLVAVKANIQYF
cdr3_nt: TGTGCCAGCAGCTTAGTGGCGGTTAAGGCAAACATTCAGTACTTC

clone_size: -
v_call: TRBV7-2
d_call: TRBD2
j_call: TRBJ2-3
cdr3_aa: CASSKSWRGGVSDTQYF
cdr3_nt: TGTGCCAGCAGCAAAAGCTGGCGGGGGGGAGTATCAGATACGCAGTATTTT

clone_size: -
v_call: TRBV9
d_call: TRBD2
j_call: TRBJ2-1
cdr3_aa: CASSVGLAGTPTDEQFF
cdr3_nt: TGTGCCAGCAGCGTCGGACTAGCGGGGACTCCTACGGATGAGCAGTTCTTC

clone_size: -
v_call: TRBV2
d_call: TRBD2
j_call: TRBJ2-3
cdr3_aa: CASILPGGAGGTDTQYF
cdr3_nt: TGTGCCAGCATTCTACCCGGGGGGGCCGGAGGCACAGATACGCAGTATTTT

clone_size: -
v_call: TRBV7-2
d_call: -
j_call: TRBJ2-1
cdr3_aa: CASSLNRDNEQFF
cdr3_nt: TGTGCCAGCAGCTTAAACAGAGACAATGAGCAGTTCTTC

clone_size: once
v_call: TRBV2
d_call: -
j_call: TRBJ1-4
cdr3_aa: CASLGGATNEKLFF
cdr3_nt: TGTGCCAGCCTGGGAGGTGCAACTAATGAAAAACTGTTTTTT

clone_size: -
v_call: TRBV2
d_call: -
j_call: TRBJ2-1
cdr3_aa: CASPYRADEQFF
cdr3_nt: TGTGCCAGCCCCTACAGGGCGGATGAGCAGTTCTTC

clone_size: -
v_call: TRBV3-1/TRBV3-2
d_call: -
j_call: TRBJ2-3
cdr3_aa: CASSRTVISTDTQYF
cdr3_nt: TGTGCCAGCAGCCGGACTGTCATTAGCACAGATACGCAGTATTTT

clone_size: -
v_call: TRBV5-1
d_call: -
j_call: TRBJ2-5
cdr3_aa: CASSPGGSGGETQYF
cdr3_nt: TGCGCCAGCAGCCCTGGGGGCTCGGGTGGGGAGACCCAGTACTTC

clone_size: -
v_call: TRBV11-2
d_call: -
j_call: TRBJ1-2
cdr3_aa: CASSNRTQLYGYTF
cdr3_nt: TGTGCCAGCAGCAATCGGACACAACTCTATGGCTACACCTTC

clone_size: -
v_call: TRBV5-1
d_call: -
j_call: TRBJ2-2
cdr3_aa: CASRQGETNTGELFF
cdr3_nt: TGCGCCAGCAGGCAAGGAGAGACGAACACCGGGGAGCTGTTTTTT

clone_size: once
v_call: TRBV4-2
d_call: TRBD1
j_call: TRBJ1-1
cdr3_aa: CASSQKRTGVGTEAFF
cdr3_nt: TGTGCCAGCAGCCAAAAACGGACAGGGGTGGGCACTGAAGCTTTCTTT

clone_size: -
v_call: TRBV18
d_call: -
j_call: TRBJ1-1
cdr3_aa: CASSPRETMNTEAFF
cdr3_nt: TGTGCCAGCTCACCACGGGAGACAATGAACACTGAAGCTTTCTTT

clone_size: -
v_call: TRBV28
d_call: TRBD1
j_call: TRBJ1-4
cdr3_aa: CASSSGILGQGRRNEKLFF
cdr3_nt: TGTGCCAGCAGTTCTGGGATTCTGGGACAGGGTCGGAGGAATGAAAAACTGTTTTTT

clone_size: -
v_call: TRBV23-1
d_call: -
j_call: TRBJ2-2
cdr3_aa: CASSRGYTGELFF
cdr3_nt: TGCGCCAGCAGTCGAGGGTATACCGGGGAGCTGTTTTTT

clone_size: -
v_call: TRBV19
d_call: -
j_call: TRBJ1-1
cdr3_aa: CASSFLGDYTEAFF
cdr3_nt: TGTGCCAGTAGTTTCCTGGGGGACTACACTGAAGCTTTCTTT

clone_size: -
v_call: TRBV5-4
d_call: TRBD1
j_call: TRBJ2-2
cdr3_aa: CASSLQGFTGELFF
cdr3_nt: TGTGCCAGCAGCTTACAGGGGTTCACCGGGGAGCTGTTTTTT

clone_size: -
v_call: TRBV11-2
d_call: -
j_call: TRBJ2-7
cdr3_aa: CASSRLYEQYF
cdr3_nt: TGTGCCAGCAGCCGACTATACGAGCAGTACTTC